What follows are 19 T cell receptor beta chains derived from one specimen sequenced in a study of CD8 T cells in ankylosing spondylitis. TCRdb ran MiXCR on the 5' RACE reads and lists one entry per CDR3 protein. The sample holds about 150,000 distinct CDR3 sequences; approximately 44% are singletons and the top ten take approximately 16%. The sequenced sample consisted of synovial fluid, either unsorted or a sorted T cell fraction (not recorded which). These receptors were obtained from a male donor with ankylosing spondylitis.

The chain carries TRBV11-1 and TRBJ2-7; 14 positions match TRBD2. Trimming took 5 bases from V and 3 from J; bases not matched to a gene: 12. The CDR3 totals 18 residues. Germline CDR1 reads SGHAT; CDR2 reads FQDESV (reference sequence). Written as DNA, the CDR3 is TGTGCCAGCAGCCGAGAAACGGGGACTAGCGGGAGAGTCTACGAGCAGTACTTC. Protein: CASSRETGTSGRVYEQYF.

The CDR3 protein is CASRTGTGHYYEQYF. Written as DNA, the CDR3 is TGTGCCAGCAGGACGGGGACGGGCCATTACTACGAGCAGTACTTC. The V call is TRBV11-2, the J call TRBJ2-7, with D tentatively TRBD1 or TRBD2 (5 bases each). Germline lookup yields CDR1 SGHAT and CDR2 FQNNGV. V was cut by 6 bases and J by 3 bases, with 18 bases left in between. This CDR3 has 15 residues.

As DNA, the CDR3 is TGTGCCAGCACCCTGTCCAGCTCCTACAATGAGCAGTTCTTC. Protein sequence: CASTLSSSYNEQFF. The chain couples TRBV12-3 or TRBV12-4 to TRBJ2-1; D is uncertain. Trimming took off 7 bases at V and 0 bases at J, with 10 bases between the two ends. The CDR3 contains 14 residues.

This chain joins TRBV12-3 or TRBV12-4 and TRBJ1-1, with D perhaps matching TRBD1 (6 bases). V lost 5 bases to trimming and J lost 4 bases, with 14 bases between them. CDR3 length: 14 amino acids. The CDR3 reads CASSIKQGFTEAFF. In DNA form, the CDR3 reads TGTGCCAGCAGTATTAAACAGGGTTTCACTGAAGCTTTCTTT.

This sequence joins TRBV7-9 and TRBJ2-3, with 8 bases lining up with TRBD2. J gave up 4 bases and V 5 bases, and 8 bases lay outside the gene matches. The germline CDR1 and CDR2 sequences are SEHNR and FQNEAQ (reference sequence). The CDR3 sequence is 15 residues long. In DNA form, the CDR3 reads TGTGCCAGCAGCCTCAGCGGGAGCAAGGCAGATACGCAGTATTTT. Its protein product is CASSLSGSKADTQYF.

This clonotype came up a few times. The gene calls are TRBV4-1 and TRBJ1-5; possibly TRBD1 for D (5 bases). The CDR3 covers 17 residues. V dropped 0 bases and J dropped 7 bases, with 19 bases sitting between them. Germline V lookup: CDR1 MGHRA, CDR2 YSYEKL. The CDR3 sequence is CASSQDRIRGSGQPQHF. DNA of the CDR3: TGCGCCAGCAGCCAAGATCGGATTAGGGGATCCGGACAGCCCCAGCATTTT.

This chain joins TRBV12-3 or TRBV12-4 and TRBJ1-1; the D is unclear. CDR3 length: 14 residues. Trimming stripped 6 bases from V and 1 base from J, with 12 bases between. In DNA form, the CDR3 reads TGTGCCAGCAGACCTGGGTCGCCGAACACTGAAGCTTTCTTT. Amino acid sequence: CASRPGSPNTEAFF.

The chain joins TRBV6-5 to TRBJ1-2; D ambiguous. The germline CDR1 and CDR2 sequences are MNHEY and SVGAGI. The CDR3 consists of 13 residues. The V and J ends lost 4 bases and 3 bases respectively, with 9 bases between them. In DNA form, the CDR3 reads TGTGCCAGCAGTTGGGGAGGTGACTATGGCTACACCTTC. Its protein product is CASSWGGDYGYTF.

V and J are TRBV20-1 and TRBJ2-1; possible D gene TRBD1, 6 bases. The CDR3 runs 15 residues. CDR1 is DFQATT and CDR2 is SNEGSKA in the germline V gene (reference sequence). The CDR3 is CSAAIGTTPYNEQFF. DNA for the CDR3: TGCAGCGCCGCAATCGGGACAACCCCCTACAATGAGCAGTTCTTC.

This clonotype turned up a few times. The genes are TRBV3-1 and TRBJ1-2; a weak D match, TRBD1 (6 bases). CDR1 LGHDT and CDR2 YNNKEL come from the germline V gene (reference sequence). The germline V and J ends were trimmed by 1 base and 4 bases, with 13 bases remaining between them. The CDR3 runs to 15 residues. The CDR3 DNA is TGTGCCAGCAGCCAAGTCACAGGACAGACCTATGGCTACACCTTC. This encodes CASSQVTGQTYGYTF.

The chain couples TRBV27 to TRBJ1-5, with D unclear. V lost 1 base, J lost 2 bases, and 9 bases lay in between. This CDR3 spans 15 amino acids. Germline V gene data show CDR1 as MNHEY and CDR2 as SMNVEV (reference sequence). The CDR3, as DNA: TGTGCCAGCAGTTTATTGGGCGTTGGCAATCAGCCCCAGCATTTT. Residues: CASSLLGVGNQPQHF.

This clonotype was picked up many times. The chain joins TRBV4-1 to TRBJ2-7, with D perhaps TRBD2 (6 bases). This CDR3 comprises 14 residues. V gave up 1 base and J gave up 1 base, with 8 bases separating them. The germline CDR1 and CDR2 sequences are MGHRA and YSYEKL. The CDR3: CASSQGLESYEQYF. The DNA of the CDR3 is TGCGCCAGCAGCCAAGGACTAGAATCCTACGAGCAGTACTTC.

The sample holds a few counts of this clonotype. The chain recombines TRBV2 with TRBJ2-1, with D possibly TRBD1 on 5 matching bases. Looked up from germline, CDR1 is SNHLY and CDR2 is FYNNEI. The CDR3 is 15 residues long. V was shortened by 6 bases and J by 0 bases, with 12 bases between the two germline ends. The DNA for the CDR3 is TGTGCCAGCAGCCGAACAGGTAGCTCCTACAATGAGCAGTTCTTC. Its translation: CASSRTGSSYNEQFF.

The chain uses TRBV11-2 and TRBJ2-1; perhaps TRBD2 as D (5 bases). The ends were cut back, 3 bases at V and 8 bases at J, with 14 bases in the middle. This CDR3 comprises 14 residues. Germline CDR1 SGHAT, CDR2 FQNNGV. The CDR3 sequence is CASSLGRGRDEQFF. The DNA of the CDR3 is TGTGCCAGCAGCTTGGGGAGAGGTAGGGATGAGCAGTTCTTC.

There are a few counts of this clonotype. The CDR3 here is CASSRDRVDTEAFF. CDR3 nucleotides: TGTGCCAGTAGTAGGGACAGGGTGGACACTGAAGCTTTCTTT. The chain is built from TRBV19 and TRBJ1-1, with 9 bases aligning to TRBD1. The CDR3 extends over 14 amino acids. Germline CDR1 and CDR2: LNHDA and SQIVND (reference sequence). V was clipped by 4 bases and J by 3 bases; unmatched bases: 3.

This rearrangement joins TRBV9 to TRBJ2-7; 7 bases are shared with TRBD2. CDR3 length equals 15 residues. The germline gives CDR1 SGDLS, CDR2 YYNGEE. J was trimmed by 4 bases and V by 0 bases; bases with no gene match: 7. CDR3 residues: CASSVGVGLPYEQYF. Written as DNA, the CDR3 is TGTGCCAGCAGCGTAGGCGTGGGACTACCTTACGAGCAGTACTTC.

The chain couples TRBV6-2 or TRBV6-3 to TRBJ2-2; D not resolved. Trimming removed 4 bases at V and 3 bases at J, with 15 bases between. CDR1 and CDR2 from the germline V gene are MNHEY and SVGEGT. The CDR3 consists of 16 residues. In nucleotides, the CDR3 is TGTGCCAGCAGTTCGGCGAACCGGGCTTACACCGGGGAGCTGTTTTTT. It is translated as CASSSANRAYTGELFF.

This clonotype was counted between two and nine times. The chain combines TRBV29-1 with TRBJ2-1; D gene uncertain. Per germline, CDR1 SQVTM and CDR2 ANQGSEA. The CDR3 covers 13 residues. Trimming cost V 2 bases and J 2 bases, with 7 bases left between them. The CDR3 spells CSVERRPYNEQFF. DNA of the CDR3: TGCAGCGTTGAACGGAGACCCTACAATGAGCAGTTCTTC.

The chain is built from TRBV4-2 and TRBJ2-2, with TRBD2 as a possible D gene (5 bases). Trimming pared 0 bases from V and 4 bases from J, leaving 18 bases between. Germline assignment: CDR1 LGHNA and CDR2 YNFKEQ. This CDR3 spans 18 amino acids. This CDR3 is CASSQDGVYRGATGELFF. CDR3 nucleotides: TGTGCCAGCAGCCAAGATGGGGTTTATCGGGGAGCCACCGGGGAGCTGTTTTTT.